This T cell receptor (beta chain) appears in the sequencing data of a study of T cell responses to AZD1222 COVID-19 vaccine. Study results and limitations: There were repertoire samples only from the period after the peak T cell response. Seropositive status at baseline applied to only six AZD1222 recipients. Increases in Spike-specific TCR breadth and depth were seen after two AZD1222 doses.

Method: immunoSEQ multiplex PCR; TCRdb's copy keeps in-frame clones and lacks some. The sample lists roughly 140,000 clones, 75% to 90% seen once, with roughly 6.9% in the top ten. To note about this clone: Its antigen is as yet unknown.

Germline V CDR1 and CDR2: SGHRS, YFSETQ. The junction had 4 bases not matched to a gene; V was cut back by 1 base and J by 0 bases. This CDR3 is 16 amino acids long. Sequencing was performed on peripheral blood, taken after recovery from COVID-19. This receptor was identified in an adult who had recovered from COVID-19. The J gene is TRBJ2-7, the V gene TRBV5-1; 10 bases match TRBD2. CDR3 sequence: CASSLTSGISSYEQYF. CDR3 DNA: TGCGCCAGCAGCTTGACTAGCGGGATCTCCTCCTACGAGCAGTACTTC.